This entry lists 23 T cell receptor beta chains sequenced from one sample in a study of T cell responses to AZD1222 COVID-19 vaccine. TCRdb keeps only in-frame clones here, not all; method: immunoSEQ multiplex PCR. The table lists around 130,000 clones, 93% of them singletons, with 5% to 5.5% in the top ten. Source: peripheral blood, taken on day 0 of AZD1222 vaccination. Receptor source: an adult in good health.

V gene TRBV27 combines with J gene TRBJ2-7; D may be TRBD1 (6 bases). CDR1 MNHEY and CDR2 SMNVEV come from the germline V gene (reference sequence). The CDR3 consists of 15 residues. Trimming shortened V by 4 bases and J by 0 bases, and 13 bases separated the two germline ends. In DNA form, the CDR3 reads TGTGCCAGCAGTTCCTCGACAGGTTTCTCCTACGAGCAGTACTTC. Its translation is CASSSSTGFSYEQYF.

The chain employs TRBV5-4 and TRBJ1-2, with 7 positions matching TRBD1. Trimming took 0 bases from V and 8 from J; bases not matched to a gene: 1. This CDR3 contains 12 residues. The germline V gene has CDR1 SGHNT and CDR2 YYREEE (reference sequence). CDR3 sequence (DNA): TGTGCCAGCAGCTTGGGACAGGGAGGCTACACCTTC. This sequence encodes CASSLGQGGYTF. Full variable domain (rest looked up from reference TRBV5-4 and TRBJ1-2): ETGVTQSPTHLIKTRGQQVTLRCSSQSGHNTVSWYQQALGQGPQFIFQYYREEENGRGNFPPRFSGLQFPNYSSELNVNALELDDSALYLCASSLGQGGYTFGSGTRLTVV.

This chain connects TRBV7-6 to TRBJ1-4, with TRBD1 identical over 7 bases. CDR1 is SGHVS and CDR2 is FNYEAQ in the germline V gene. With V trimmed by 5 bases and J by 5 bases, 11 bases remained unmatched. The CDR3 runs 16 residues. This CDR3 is CASSQPRQGGNEKLFF. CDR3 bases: TGTGCCAGCAGCCAACCCAGACAGGGAGGAAATGAAAAACTGTTTTTT.

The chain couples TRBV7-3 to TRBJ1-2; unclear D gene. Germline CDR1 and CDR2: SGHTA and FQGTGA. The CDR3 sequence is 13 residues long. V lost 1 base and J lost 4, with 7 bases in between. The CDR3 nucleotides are TGTGCCAGCAGCTTAATAGCCGGCTATGGCTACACCTTC. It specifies CASSLIAGYGYTF.

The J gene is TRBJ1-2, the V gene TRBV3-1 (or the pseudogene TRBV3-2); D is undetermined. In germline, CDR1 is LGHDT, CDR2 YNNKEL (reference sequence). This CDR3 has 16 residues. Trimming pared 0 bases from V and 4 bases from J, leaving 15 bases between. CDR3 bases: TGTGCCAGCAGCCAAGAGGATAGACGCTCCGGCTATGGCTACACCTTC. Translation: CASSQEDRRSGYGYTF.

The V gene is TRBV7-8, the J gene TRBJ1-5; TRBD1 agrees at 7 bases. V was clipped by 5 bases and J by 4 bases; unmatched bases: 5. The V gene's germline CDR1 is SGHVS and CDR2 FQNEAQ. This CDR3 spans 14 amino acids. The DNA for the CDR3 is TGTGCCAGCAGCGAAGACAGGGTGAATCAGCCCCAGCATTTT. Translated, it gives CASSEDRVNQPQHF.

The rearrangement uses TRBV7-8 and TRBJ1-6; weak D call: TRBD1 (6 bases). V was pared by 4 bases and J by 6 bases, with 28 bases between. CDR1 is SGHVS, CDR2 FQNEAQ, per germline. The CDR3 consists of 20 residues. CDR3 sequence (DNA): TGTGCCAGCAGCTACTACCTCAGGGACATCGGAGCTCCTGGTAATTCACCCCTCCACTTT. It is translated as CASSYYLRDIGAPGNSPLHF.

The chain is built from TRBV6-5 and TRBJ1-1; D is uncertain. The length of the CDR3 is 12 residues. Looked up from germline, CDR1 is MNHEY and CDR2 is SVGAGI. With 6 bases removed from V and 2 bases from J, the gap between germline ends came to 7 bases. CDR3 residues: CASSQTNTEAFF. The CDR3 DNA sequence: TGTGCCAGCAGCCAGACTAACACTGAAGCTTTCTTT.

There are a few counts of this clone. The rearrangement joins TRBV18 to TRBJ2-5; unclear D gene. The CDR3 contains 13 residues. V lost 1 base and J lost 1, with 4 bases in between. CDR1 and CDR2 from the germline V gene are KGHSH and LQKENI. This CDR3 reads CASSPLLQETQYF. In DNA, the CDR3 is TGTGCCAGCTCACCACTTCTCCAAGAGACCCAGTACTTC. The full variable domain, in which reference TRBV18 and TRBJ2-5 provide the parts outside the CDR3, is NAGVMQNPRHLVRRRGQEARLRCSPMKGHSHVYWYRQLPEEGLKFMVYLQKENIIDESGMPKERFSAEFPKEGPSILRIQQVVRGDSAAYFCASSPLLQETQYFGPGTRLLVL.

The CDR3 reads CASSPSRTSGSETQYF. Written as DNA, the CDR3 is TGTGCCAGCAGCCCCTCAAGGACTAGCGGGAGTGAGACCCAGTACTTC. V gene TRBV9 combines with J gene TRBJ2-5; the match to TRBD2 covers 13 bases. The V segment lost 4 bases and the J segment 5 bases; nucleotides outside the gene matches: 8. The CDR3 loop spans 16 amino acids. Germline CDR1 reads SGDLS; CDR2 reads YYNGEE.

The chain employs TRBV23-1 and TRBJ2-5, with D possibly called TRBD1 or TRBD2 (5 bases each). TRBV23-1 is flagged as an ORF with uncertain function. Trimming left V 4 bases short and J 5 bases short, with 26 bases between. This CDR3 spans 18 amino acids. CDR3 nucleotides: TGCGCCAGCAGTCCAACGGCAGGGCCGGGGACGGGTCGGGAGACCCAGTACTTC. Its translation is CASSPTAGPGTGRETQYF.

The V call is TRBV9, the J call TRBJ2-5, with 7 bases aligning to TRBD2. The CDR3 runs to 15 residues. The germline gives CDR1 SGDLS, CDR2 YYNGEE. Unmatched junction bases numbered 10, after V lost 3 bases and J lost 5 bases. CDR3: CASSANGEGRETQYF. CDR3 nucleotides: TGTGCCAGCAGCGCCAATGGGGAGGGCCGGGAGACCCAGTACTTC.

The CDR3 region has the DNA TGTGCCAGCAGTTCCTCCAGGGCCTTCGATCAGCCCCAGCATTTT. Amino acid sequence: CASSSSRAFDQPQHF. The chain carries TRBV6-8 and TRBJ1-5; TRBD1 might be the D (5 bases). The CDR3 extends over 15 amino acids. Germline V CDR1 and CDR2: MNHGY, SAAAGT. Between the trimmed V and J ends, which lost 4 bases and 5 bases, there was a span of 15 bases.

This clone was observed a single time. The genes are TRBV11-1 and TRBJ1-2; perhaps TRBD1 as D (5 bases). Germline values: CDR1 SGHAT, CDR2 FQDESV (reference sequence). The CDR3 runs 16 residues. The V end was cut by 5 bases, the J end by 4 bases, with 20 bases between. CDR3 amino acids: CASSPRLLGTSYGYTF. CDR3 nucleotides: TGTGCCAGCAGCCCTCGTCTCCTCGGGACCTCCTATGGCTACACCTTC.

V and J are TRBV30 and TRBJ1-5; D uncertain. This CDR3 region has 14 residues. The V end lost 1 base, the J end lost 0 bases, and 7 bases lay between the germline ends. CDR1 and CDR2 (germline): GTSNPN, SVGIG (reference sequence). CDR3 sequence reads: CAWSGQVSNQPQHF. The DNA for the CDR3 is TGTGCCTGGAGTGGACAAGTTAGCAATCAGCCCCAGCATTTT.

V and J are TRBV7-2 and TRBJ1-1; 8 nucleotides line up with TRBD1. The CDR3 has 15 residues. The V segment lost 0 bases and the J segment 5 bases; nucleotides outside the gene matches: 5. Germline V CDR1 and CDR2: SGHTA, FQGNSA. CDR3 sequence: CASSLAWQGATEAFF. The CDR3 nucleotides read TGTGCCAGCAGCTTAGCCTGGCAGGGGGCAACTGAAGCTTTCTTT.

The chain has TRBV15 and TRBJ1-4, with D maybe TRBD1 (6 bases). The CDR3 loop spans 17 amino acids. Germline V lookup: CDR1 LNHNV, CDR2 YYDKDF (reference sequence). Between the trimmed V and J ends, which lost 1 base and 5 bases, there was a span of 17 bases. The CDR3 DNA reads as TGTGCCACCAGCAGAGGGGACCAGGGGCCGGTAAATGAAAAACTGTTTTTT. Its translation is CATSRGDQGPVNEKLFF.

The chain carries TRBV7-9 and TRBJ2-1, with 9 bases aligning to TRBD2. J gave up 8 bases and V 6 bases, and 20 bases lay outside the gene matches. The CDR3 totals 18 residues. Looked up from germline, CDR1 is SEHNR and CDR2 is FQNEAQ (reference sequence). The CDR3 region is CASSYNPGTSIFFDEQFF. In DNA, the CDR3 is TGTGCCAGCAGTTATAACCCCGGGACTAGCATTTTTTTCGATGAGCAGTTCTTC.

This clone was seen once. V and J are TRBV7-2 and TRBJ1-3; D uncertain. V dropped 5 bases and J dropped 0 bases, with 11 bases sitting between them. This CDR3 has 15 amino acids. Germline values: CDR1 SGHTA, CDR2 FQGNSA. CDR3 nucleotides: TGTGCCAGCAGCCCCCGGGTCCTCTCTGGAAACACCATATATTTT. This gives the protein CASSPRVLSGNTIYF.

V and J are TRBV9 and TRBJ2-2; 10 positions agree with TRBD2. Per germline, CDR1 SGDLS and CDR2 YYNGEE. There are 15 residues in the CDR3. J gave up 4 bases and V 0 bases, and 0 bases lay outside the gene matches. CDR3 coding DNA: TGTGCCAGCAGCGTAGAGCGGGGGGGCACCGGGGAGCTGTTTTTT. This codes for CASSVERGGTGELFF.

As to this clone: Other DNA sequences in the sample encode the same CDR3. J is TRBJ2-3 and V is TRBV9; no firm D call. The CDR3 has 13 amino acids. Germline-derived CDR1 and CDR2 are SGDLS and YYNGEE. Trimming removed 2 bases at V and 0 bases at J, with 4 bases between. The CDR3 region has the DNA TGTGCCAGCAGCGTGTTGAGCACAGATACGCAGTATTTT. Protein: CASSVLSTDTQYF.

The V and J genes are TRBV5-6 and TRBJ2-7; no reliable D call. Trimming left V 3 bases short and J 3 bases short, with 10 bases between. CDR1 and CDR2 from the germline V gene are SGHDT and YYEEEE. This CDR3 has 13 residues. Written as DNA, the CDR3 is TGTGCCAGCAGCTCAACAACCAGCTACGAGCAGTACTTC. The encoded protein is CASSSTTSYEQYF.

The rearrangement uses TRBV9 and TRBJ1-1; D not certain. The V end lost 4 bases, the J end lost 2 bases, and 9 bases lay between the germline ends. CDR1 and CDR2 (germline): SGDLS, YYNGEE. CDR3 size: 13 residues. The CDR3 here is CASSLNVNTEAFF. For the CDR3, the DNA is TGTGCCAGCAGCCTAAACGTTAACACTGAAGCTTTCTTT.